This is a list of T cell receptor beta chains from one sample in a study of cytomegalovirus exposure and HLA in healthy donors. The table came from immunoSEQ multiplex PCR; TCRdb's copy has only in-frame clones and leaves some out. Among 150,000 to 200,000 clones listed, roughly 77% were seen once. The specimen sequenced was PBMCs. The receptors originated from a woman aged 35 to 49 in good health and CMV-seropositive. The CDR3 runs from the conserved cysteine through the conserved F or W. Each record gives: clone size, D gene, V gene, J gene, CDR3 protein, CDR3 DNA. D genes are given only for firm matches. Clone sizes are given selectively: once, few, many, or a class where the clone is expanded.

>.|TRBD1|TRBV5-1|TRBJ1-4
CAPNQLGTARDEKLFF
TGCGCCCCTAACCAACTCGGGACAGCAAGAGATGAAAAACTGTTTTTT
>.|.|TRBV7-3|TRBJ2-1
CASSRGGRGNNEQFF
TGTGCCAGCAGCCGAGGGGGACGGGGAAACAATGAGCAGTTCTTC
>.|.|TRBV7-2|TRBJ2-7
CASSRSRGEQYF
TGTGCCAGCAGCCGCAGCAGGGGCGAGCAGTACTTC
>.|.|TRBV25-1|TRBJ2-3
CASSEAVWGHKDTQYF
TGTGCCAGCAGTGAGGCCGTGTGGGGCCATAAGGATACGCAGTATTTT
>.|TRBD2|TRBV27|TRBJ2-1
CASSSPGLARSNEQFF
TGTGCCAGCAGTTCACCGGGACTAGCTAGGAGCAATGAGCAGTTCTTC
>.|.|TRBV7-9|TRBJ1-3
CASSFLDRFPNSGNTIYF
TGTGCCAGCAGCTTCCTAGACAGGTTCCCCAACTCTGGAAACACCATATATTTT
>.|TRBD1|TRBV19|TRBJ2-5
CASSIRTGFYQETQYF
TGTGCCAGTAGTATCCGGACAGGGTTTTACCAAGAGACCCAGTACTTC
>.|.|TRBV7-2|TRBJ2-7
CASSLRYSYEQYF
TGTGCCAGCAGCTTGCGGTACTCCTACGAGCAGTACTTC
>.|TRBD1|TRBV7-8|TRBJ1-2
CASTRGQGVDGYTF
TGTGCCAGCACCCGGGGGCAGGGGGTAGATGGCTACACCTTC
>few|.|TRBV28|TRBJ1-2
CASRPQGGYGYTF
TGTGCCAGCAGACCGCAAGGAGGCTATGGCTACACCTTC
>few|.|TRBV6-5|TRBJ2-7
CATFGRSNYEQYF
TGTGCCACCTTCGGTAGGAGCAACTACGAGCAGTACTTC
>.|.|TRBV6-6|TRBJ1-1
CASSYSSGAEAFF
TGTGCCAGCAGTTACTCTTCAGGTGCTGAAGCTTTCTTT
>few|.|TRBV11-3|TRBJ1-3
CASSLGGPPGNTIYF
TGTGCCAGCAGCTTGGGGGGACCCCCTGGAAACACCATATATTTT
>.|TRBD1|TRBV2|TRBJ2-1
CASSLGTVSYNEQFF
TGTGCCAGCAGCCTCGGGACAGTCTCCTACAATGAGCAGTTCTTC
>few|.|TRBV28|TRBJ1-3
CASSLLGEAAGNTIYF
TGTGCCAGCAGTTTATTGGGGGAGGCCGCAGGAAACACCATATATTTT
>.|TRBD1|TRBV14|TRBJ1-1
CASSQDNRGKAFF
TGTGCCAGCAGCCAAGATAACAGGGGAAAAGCTTTCTTT
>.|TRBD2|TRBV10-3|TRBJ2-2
CAISSGRTNTGELFF
TGTGCCATCAGTAGCGGGAGAACGAACACCGGGGAGCTGTTTTTT
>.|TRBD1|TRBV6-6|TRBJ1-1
CASSRSVTGAEAFF
TGTGCCAGCAGTCGATCTGTGACAGGGGCTGAAGCTTTCTTT
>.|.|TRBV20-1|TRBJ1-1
CSAERTEAFF
TGCAGTGCTGAGAGGACTGAAGCTTTCTTT
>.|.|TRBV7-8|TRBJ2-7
CASSLTRQSSYEQYF
TGTGCCAGCAGCCTGACTAGACAGAGCTCCTACGAGCAGTACTTC
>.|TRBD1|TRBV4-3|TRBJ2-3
CASSQDWGQLTDTQYF
TGCGCCAGCAGCCAAGATTGGGGACAGCTCACAGATACGCAGTATTTT
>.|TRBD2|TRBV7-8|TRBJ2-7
CASSLVTLAGGTYEQYF
TGTGCCAGCAGCTTAGTGACCCTAGCGGGAGGTACCTACGAGCAGTACTTC
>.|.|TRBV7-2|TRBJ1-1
CASSFLVGDTEAFF
TGTGCCAGCAGCTTCCTTGTGGGAGACACTGAAGCTTTCTTT
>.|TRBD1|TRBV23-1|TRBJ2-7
CASSQSIGRGLWVEQYF
TGCGCCAGCAGTCAATCGATAGGTAGGGGGCTGTGGGTGGAGCAGTACTTC
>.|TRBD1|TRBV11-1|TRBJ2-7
CASSLTGVWEQYF
TGTGCCAGCAGCTTGACAGGGGTTTGGGAGCAGTACTTC
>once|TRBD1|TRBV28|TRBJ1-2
CASSWPGQRNYGYTF
TGTGCCAGCAGTTGGCCGGGACAGCGAAACTATGGCTACACCTTC
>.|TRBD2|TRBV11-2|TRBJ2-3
CASSLERGASTDTQYF
TGTGCCAGCAGCTTAGAGCGGGGGGCTAGCACAGATACGCAGTATTTT
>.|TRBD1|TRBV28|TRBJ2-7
CASSFIVRGLSSDEQYF
TGTGCCAGCAGTTTCATAGTCAGGGGGTTATCTTCGGACGAGCAGTACTTC
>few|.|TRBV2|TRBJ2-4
CASSDFEGPIQYF
TGTGCCAGCAGCGACTTCGAGGGCCCCATTCAGTACTTC
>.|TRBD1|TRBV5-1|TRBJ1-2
CASSLETGNYGYTF
TGCGCCAGCAGCTTGGAGACAGGGAACTATGGCTACACCTTC
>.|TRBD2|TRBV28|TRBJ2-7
CASSLRGGWGSEQYF
TGTGCCAGCAGTCTCCGGGGGGGGTGGGGAAGCGAGCAGTACTTC
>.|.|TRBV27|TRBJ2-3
CASGGTASTDTQYF
TGTGCCAGCGGCGGGACAGCGAGCACAGATACGCAGTATTTT